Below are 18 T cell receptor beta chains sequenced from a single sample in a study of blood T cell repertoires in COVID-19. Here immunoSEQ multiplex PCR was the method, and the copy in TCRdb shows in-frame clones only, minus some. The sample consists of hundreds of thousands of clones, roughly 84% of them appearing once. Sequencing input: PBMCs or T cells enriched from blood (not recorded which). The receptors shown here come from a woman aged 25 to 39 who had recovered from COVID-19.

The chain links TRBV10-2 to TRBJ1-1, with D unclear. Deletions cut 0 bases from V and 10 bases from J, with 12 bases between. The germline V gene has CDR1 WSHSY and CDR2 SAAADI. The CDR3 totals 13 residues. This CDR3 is CASSESPPPGAFF. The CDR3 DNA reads TGCGCCAGCAGTGAGTCCCCTCCACCCGGAGCTTTCTTT.

The CDR3 nucleotides read TGTGCCAGCAGTTTGGGCACGAACACCGGGGAGCTGTTTTTT. Translation gives CASSLGTNTGELFF. This sequence joins TRBV27 and TRBJ2-2; D is undetermined. The CDR3 runs 14 residues. Germline V gene data show CDR1 as MNHEY and CDR2 as SMNVEV (reference sequence). The ends were cut back, 3 bases at V and 0 bases at J, with 5 bases in the middle.

CDR3 sequence: CASQEPGGRSLNEQFF. DNA of the CDR3: TGTGCCAGCCAAGAGCCGGGAGGGAGGTCCCTCAATGAGCAGTTCTTC. J is TRBJ2-1 and V is TRBV28, with 8 bases lining up with TRBD2. Trimming removed 8 bases from V and 6 bases from J; junction bases left unmatched: 15. This CDR3 comprises 16 residues. Germline CDR1 reads MDHEN; CDR2 reads SYDVKM.

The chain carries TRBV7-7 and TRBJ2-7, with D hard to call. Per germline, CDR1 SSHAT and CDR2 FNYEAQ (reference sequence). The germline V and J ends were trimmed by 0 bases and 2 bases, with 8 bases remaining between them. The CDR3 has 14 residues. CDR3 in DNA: TGTGCCAGCAGCTTAGCGGGCAGGCCCTACGAGCAGTACTTC. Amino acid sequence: CASSLAGRPYEQYF.

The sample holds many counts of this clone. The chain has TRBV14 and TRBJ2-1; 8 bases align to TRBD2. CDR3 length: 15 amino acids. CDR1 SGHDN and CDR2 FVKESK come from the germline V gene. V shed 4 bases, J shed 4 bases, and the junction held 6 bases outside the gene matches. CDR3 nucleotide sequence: TGTGCCAGCAGCCGCCAGGCGGGGGGATACAATGAGCAGTTCTTC. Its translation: CASSRQAGGYNEQFF.

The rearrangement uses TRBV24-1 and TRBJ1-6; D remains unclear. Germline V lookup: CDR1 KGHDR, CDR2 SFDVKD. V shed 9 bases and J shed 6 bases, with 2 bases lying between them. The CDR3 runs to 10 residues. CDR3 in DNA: TGTGCCACCCGTAATTCACCCCTCCACTTT. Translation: CATRNSPLHF.

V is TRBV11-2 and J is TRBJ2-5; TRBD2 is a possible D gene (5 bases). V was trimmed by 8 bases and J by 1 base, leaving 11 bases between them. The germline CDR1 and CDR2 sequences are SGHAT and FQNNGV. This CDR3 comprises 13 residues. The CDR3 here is CASASLGQETQYF. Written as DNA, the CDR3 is TGTGCCAGCGCTAGCCTGGGCCAAGAGACCCAGTACTTC.

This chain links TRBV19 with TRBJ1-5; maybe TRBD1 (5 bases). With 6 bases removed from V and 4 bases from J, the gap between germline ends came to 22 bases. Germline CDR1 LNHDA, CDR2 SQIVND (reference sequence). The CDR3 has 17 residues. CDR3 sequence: CASRSSFGQGGNQPQHF. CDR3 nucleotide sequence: TGTGCCAGTAGATCCTCTTTTGGTCAGGGAGGAAATCAGCCCCAGCATTTT. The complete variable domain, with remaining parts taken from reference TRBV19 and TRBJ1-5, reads DGGITQSPKYLFRKEGQNVTLSCEQNLNHDAMYWYRQDPGQGLRLIYYSQIVNDFQKGDIAEGYSVSREKKESFPLTVTSAQKNPTAFYLCASRSSFGQGGNQPQHFGDGTRLSIL.

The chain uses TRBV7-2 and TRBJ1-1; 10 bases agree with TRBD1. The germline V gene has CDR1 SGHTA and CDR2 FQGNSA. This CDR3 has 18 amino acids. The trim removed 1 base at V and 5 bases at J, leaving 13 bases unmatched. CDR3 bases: TGTGCCAGCAGCTTAGGGACTTTGGGGACAGGGGTTCGGACTGAAGCTTTCTTT. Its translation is CASSLGTLGTGVRTEAFF.

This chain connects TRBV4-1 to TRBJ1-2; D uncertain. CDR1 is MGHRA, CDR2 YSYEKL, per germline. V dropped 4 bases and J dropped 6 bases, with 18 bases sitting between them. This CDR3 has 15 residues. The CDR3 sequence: CASSPRGGQADGYTF. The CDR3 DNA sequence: TGCGCCAGCAGCCCTCGGGGTGGGCAGGCAGATGGCTACACCTTC.

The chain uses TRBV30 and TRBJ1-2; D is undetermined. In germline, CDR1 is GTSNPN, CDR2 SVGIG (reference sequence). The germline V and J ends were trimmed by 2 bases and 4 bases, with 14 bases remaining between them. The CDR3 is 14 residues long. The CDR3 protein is CAWSRVLGPYGYTF. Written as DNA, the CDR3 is TGTGCCTGGAGTAGAGTACTAGGCCCCTATGGCTACACCTTC.

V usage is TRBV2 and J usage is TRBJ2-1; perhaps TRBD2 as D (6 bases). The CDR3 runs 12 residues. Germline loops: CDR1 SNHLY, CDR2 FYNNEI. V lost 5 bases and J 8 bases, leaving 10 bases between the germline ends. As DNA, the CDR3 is TGTGCCAGCAGTCGGGGGTGGGATGAGCAGTTCTTC. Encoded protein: CASSRGWDEQFF.

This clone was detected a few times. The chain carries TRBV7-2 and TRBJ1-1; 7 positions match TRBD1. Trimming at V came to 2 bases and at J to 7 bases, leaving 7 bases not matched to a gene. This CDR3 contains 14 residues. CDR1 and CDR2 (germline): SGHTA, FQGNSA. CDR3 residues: CASSLPGAGGEAFF. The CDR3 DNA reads TGTGCCAGCAGCTTACCAGGAGCAGGGGGTGAAGCTTTCTTT.

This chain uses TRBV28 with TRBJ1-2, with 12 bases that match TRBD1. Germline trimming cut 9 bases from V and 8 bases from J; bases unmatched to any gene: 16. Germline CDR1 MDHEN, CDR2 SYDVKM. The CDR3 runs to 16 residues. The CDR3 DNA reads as TGTGCCAGTGACACGGGACAGGGGGCTTATTTAGGAGGCTACACCTTC. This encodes CASDTGQGAYLGGYTF.

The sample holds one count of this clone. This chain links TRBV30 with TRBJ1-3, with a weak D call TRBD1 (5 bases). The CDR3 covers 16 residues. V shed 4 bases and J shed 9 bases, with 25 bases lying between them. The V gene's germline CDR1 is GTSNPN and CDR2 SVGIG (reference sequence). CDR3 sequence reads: CAWTSGRVDRHRTIYF. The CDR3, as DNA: TGTGCCTGGACCTCGGGCAGGGTAGATCGGCATCGCACCATATATTTT.

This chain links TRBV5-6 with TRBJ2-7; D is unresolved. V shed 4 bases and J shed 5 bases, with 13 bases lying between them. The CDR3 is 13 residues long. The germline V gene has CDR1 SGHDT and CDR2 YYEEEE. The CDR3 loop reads CASSPPSSNEQYF. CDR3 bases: TGTGCCAGCAGCCCCCCCTCGTCTAACGAGCAGTACTTC.

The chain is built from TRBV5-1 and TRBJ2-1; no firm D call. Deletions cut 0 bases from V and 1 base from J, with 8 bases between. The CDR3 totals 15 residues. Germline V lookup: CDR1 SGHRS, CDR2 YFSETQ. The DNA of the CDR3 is TGCGCCAGCAGCTTGGGTACGGTTTCCTACAATGAGCAGTTCTTC. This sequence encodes CASSLGTVSYNEQFF. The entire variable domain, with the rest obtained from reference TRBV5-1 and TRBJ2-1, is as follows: KAGVTQTPRYLIKTRGQQVTLSCSPISGHRSVSWYQQTPGQGLQFLFEYFSETQRNKGNFPGRFSGRQFSNSRSEMNVSTLELGDSALYLCASSLGTVSYNEQFFGPGTRLTVL.

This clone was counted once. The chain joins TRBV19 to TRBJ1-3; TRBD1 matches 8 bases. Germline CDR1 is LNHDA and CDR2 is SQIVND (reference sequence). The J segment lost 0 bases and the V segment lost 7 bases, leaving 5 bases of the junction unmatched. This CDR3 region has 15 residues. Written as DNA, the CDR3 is TGTGCCAGTACAAGGGACAGGAACTCTGGAAACACCATATATTTT. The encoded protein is CASTRDRNSGNTIYF.